This TCR beta chain stems from a study of CD8 T cells in ankylosing spondylitis. The CDR3 has 13 amino acids. Looked up from germline, CDR1 is SEHNR and CDR2 is FQNEAQ (reference sequence). The V end was cut by 7 bases, the J end by 9 bases, with 16 bases between. One entry per CDR3 protein, called by TCRdb with MiXCR from the 5' RACE reads. The profile covers 650,000 to 800,000 distinct CDR3 sequences, with roughly 20% appearing a single time and roughly a fifth taken by the ten largest. Study-wide findings and caveats: Characteristic of ankylosing spondylitis blood, it appeared, was a TCR beta motif comprising about eight highly homologous variants.

Notes on this clonotype: What it recognizes is unknown.

Sequenced input: blood, either unsorted or a sorted T cell fraction (not recorded which). J is TRBJ2-1 and V is TRBV7-9, with D perhaps TRBD2 (6 bases). The source of this sequence is a male donor with ankylosing spondylitis. CDR3 sequence: CASNGGGAGEQFF. Here the CDR3 DNA reads TGTGCCAGCAACGGGGGTGGTGCGGGTGAGCAGTTCTTC.